The T cell receptor (beta chain) described here comes from a study of T cell responses to AZD1222 COVID-19 vaccine. The data were produced by immunoSEQ multiplex PCR, yet TCRdb's version contains in-frame clones alone and is incomplete. The repertoire consists of 95,000 to 110,000 clones, with over 70% occurring once and the leading ten covering 20% to 25%. The J segment lost 6 bases and the V segment lost 0 bases, leaving 7 bases of the junction unmatched. The CDR3 consists of 16 residues. Germline-derived CDR1 and CDR2 are MGHRA and YSYEKL. The gene calls are TRBV4-1 and TRBJ2-3; 9 nucleotides line up with TRBD2. Material: peripheral blood, obtained on day 0 of AZD1222 vaccination. The source is an adult in good health. CDR3 region: CASSQDASGGPDTQYF. CDR3 DNA: TGCGCCAGCAGCCAAGATGCCAGCGGGGGGCCGGATACGCAGTATTTT.